The clone carrying this T cell receptor (beta chain) was seen repeatedly, ten times or more. The data derive from a study of T cells in Graves' hyperthyroidism and ophthalmopathy. There were TCR beta CDR3 regions amplified from RNA transcripts. First-round RT-PCR with HTBI primers amplified the TCR CDR3 region. Each CDR3 protein is one row after TCRdb ran MiXCR on the multiplex PCR reads. Of 500,000 to 750,000 distinct CDR3 sequences listed, approximately 15% were seen once; the top ten hold more than 6%. Germline V gives CDR1 SGHTA, CDR2 FQGNSA. V lost 1 base and J 4 bases, leaving 7 bases between the germline ends. This CDR3 contains 14 residues.

This chain uses TRBV7-2 with TRBJ1-4, with D perhaps matching TRBD1 (5 bases). Input material: blood. This clonotype was sampled from a woman aged 18-30 years with Graves' ophthalmopathy. CDR3 region: CASSLGGSNEKLFF. The DNA of the CDR3 is TGTGCCAGCAGCTTAGGGGGGAGTAATGAAAAACTGTTTTTT.